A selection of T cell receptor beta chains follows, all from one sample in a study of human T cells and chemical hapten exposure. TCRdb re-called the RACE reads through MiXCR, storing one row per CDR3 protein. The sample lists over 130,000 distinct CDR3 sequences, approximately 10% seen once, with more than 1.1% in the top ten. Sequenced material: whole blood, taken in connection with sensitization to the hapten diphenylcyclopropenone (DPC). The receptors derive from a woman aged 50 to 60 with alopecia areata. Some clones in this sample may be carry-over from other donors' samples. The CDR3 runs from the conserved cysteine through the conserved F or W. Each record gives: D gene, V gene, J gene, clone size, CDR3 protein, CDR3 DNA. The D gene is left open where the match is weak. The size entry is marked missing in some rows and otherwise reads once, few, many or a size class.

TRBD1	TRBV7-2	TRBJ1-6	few	CASSLVSGQGNSPLHF	TGTGCCAGCAGCTTAGTTTCTGGACAGGGCAATTCACCCCTCCACTTT
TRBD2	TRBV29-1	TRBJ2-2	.	CSAKTSGRGTGELFF	TGCAGCGCTAAAACTAGCGGGAGAGGAACCGGGGAGCTGTTTTTT
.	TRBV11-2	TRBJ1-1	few	CASSLVQGMNTEAFF	TGTGCCAGCAGCTTAGTCCAGGGAATGAACACTGAAGCTTTCTTT
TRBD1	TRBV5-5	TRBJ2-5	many	CASSPSGQGGETQYF	TGTGCCAGCAGCCCCTCCGGACAGGGGGGGGAGACCCAGTACTTC
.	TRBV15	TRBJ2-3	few	CATSRTLTASTDTQYF	TGTGCCACCAGCAGAACCTTGACGGCAAGCACAGATACGCAGTATTTT
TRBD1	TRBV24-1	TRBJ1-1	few	CATSDPGTGGNAFF	TGTGCCACCAGTGATCCCGGGACAGGGGGAAACGCTTTCTTT
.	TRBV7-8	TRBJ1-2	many	CASSLGGTGGYTF	TGTGCCAGCAGCTTAGGGGGGACCGGTGGCTACACCTTC
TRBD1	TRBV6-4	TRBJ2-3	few	CASSDSSEGATDTQYF	TGTGCCAGCAGTGACTCGTCCGAGGGGGCCACAGATACGCAGTATTTT
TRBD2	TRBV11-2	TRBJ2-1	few	CASSPGLAGALAAYNEQFF	TGTGCCAGCAGCCCGGGACTAGCGGGAGCGCTAGCGGCCTACAATGAGCAGTTCTTC
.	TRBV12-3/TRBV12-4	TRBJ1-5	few	CASSPDRRQPQHF	TGTGCCAGCAGCCCGGACAGACGGCAGCCCCAGCATTTT
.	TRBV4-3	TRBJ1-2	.	CASSQGLNYGYTF	TGCGCCAGCAGCCAAGGCCTCAACTATGGCTACACCTTC
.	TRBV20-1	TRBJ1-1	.	CSAREAGIGLTEAFF	TGCAGTGCTAGAGAGGCAGGGATCGGATTGACTGAAGCTTTCTTT
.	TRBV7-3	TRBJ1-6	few	CASSLGRNNSPLHF	TGTGCCAGCAGCTTGGGGAGAAATAATTCACCCCTCCACTTT
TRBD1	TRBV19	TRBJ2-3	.	CASTRRGQGPDTQYF	TGTGCCAGTACACGGCGGGGACAGGGCCCAGATACGCAGTATTTT
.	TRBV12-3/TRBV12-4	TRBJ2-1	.	CAIRRTVQFSYNEQFF	TGTGCCATCCGGAGGACAGTTCAATTCTCCTACAATGAGCAGTTCTTC
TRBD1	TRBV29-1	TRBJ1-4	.	CSVGGRGLEKLFF	TGCAGCGTAGGGGGCAGGGGTTTGGAAAAACTGTTTTTT